Presented here are 21 T cell receptor beta chains from one specimen sequenced in a study of blood T cell repertoires in COVID-19. Sequenced by immunoSEQ multiplex PCR; TCRdb stores in-frame clones only, minus some. The sample yields more than 60,000 clones, roughly 90% seen once. The sequencing sample was made of peripheral blood. The receptors shown here come from a woman aged 80 or over with active or convalescent COVID-19.

The genes are TRBV9 and TRBJ1-2; tentatively, D is TRBD1 (6 bases). The CDR3 covers 12 residues. Germline V gene lookup returns CDR1 SGDLS and CDR2 YYNGEE. The germline V and J ends were trimmed by 3 bases and 7 bases, with 10 bases remaining between them. CDR3 DNA sequence: TGTGCCAGCAGCGAGGGGGACGTTGGCTACACCTTC. As protein: CASSEGDVGYTF.

The chain uses TRBV28 and TRBJ1-1; D is possibly TRBD1 (6 bases). The germline gives CDR1 MDHEN, CDR2 SYDVKM. This CDR3 region has 15 residues. V was cut by 8 bases and J by 6 bases, with 22 bases left in between. CDR3 sequence reads: CASGGGDQGRAEAFF. CDR3 bases: TGTGCCAGCGGAGGTGGGGACCAGGGGAGGGCTGAAGCTTTCTTT.

The chain is built from TRBV7-2 and TRBJ1-6; D unclear. The CDR3 runs 15 residues. The germline gives CDR1 SGHTA, CDR2 FQGNSA. Trimming took 2 bases from V and 7 from J, leaving 12 bases between them. The CDR3 DNA reads TGTGCCAGCAGCTTACTTAGGAGCGGGAATTCACCCCTCCACTTT. Translation gives CASSLLRSGNSPLHF.

The gene calls are TRBV18 and TRBJ1-6; D is uncertain. This CDR3 spans 15 amino acids. Germline lookup yields CDR1 KGHSH and CDR2 LQKENI. Trimming removed 3 bases at V and 10 bases at J, with 16 bases between. The CDR3 spells CASSPDHQPGSPLHF. CDR3 sequence (DNA): TGTGCCAGCTCACCGGACCACCAACCGGGGTCACCCCTCCACTTT.

In this sample, this clone turned up once. The chain carries TRBV6-6 and TRBJ2-4; D possibly corresponds to TRBD2 (6 bases). The CDR3 is 15 amino acids. Germline CDR1 is MNHNY and CDR2 is SVGAGI (reference sequence). V lost 6 bases, J lost 0 bases, and 12 bases lay in between. The CDR3 DNA sequence: TGTGCCAGCAGAAGCAGCGGGTTAGCCAAAAACATTCAGTACTTC. This translates into CASRSSGLAKNIQYF.

This chain joins TRBV28 and TRBJ1-3, with 7 bases aligning to TRBD1. The CDR3 is made up of 15 amino acids. The germline CDR1 and CDR2 sequences are MDHEN and SYDVKM. With V trimmed by 6 bases and J by 0 bases, 5 bases remained unmatched. CDR3 loop: CASSSQGSSGNTIYF. CDR3 bases: TGTGCCAGCAGCTCACAGGGGAGCTCTGGAAACACCATATATTTT.

The chain has TRBV6-5 and TRBJ1-4; the D gene is possibly TRBD1 (6 bases). Germline CDR1 reads MNHEY; CDR2 reads SVGAGI. The CDR3 runs to 14 residues. V lost 1 base and J 8 bases, leaving 11 bases between the germline ends. CDR3 nucleotide sequence: TGTGCCAGCAGTTACTGGGGGCCCGGGGAAAAACTGTTTTTT. Its translation: CASSYWGPGEKLFF.

The chain couples TRBV10-3 to TRBJ2-3, with D uncertain. This CDR3 contains 11 residues. CDR1 and CDR2 (germline): ENHRY, SYGVKD. Trimming left V 4 bases short and J 4 bases short, with 3 bases between. The CDR3 DNA reads TGTGCCATCAGTGTCTCAGATACGCAGTATTTT. Protein sequence: CAISVSDTQYF.

This clone is a singleton in its sample. This chain connects TRBV5-6 to TRBJ1-4, with 9 bases lining up with TRBD1. The CDR3 consists of 14 residues. CDR1 and CDR2 from the germline V gene are SGHDT and YYEEEE. The V and J ends lost 4 bases and 11 bases, in that order; junction bases with no gene match: 9. The CDR3 region has the DNA TGTGCCAGCAGCCCGGGACAGGGCGGGCTGAAACTGTTTTTT. Translation: CASSPGQGGLKLFF.

V usage is TRBV5-1 and J usage is TRBJ2-7; D uncertain. The CDR3 totals 13 residues. CDR1 and CDR2 from the germline V gene are SGHRS and YFSETQ. V lost 4 bases to trimming and J lost 2 bases, with 10 bases between them. CDR3 residues: CASSPDTPYEQYF. For the CDR3, the DNA is TGCGCCAGCAGCCCCGACACCCCCTACGAGCAGTACTTC.

The chain is built from TRBV27 and TRBJ2-6; no clear D gene. Looked up from germline, CDR1 is MNHEY and CDR2 is SMNVEV (reference sequence). CDR3 size: 14 residues. Trimming pared 4 bases from V and 0 bases from J, leaving 4 bases between. The CDR3 region has the DNA TGTGCCAGCAGTTCCCACTCTGGGGCCAACGTCCTGACTTTC. This translates into CASSSHSGANVLTF.

CDR3: CASTTGQGYEQYF. The CDR3 DNA reads as TGTGCCAGTACGACAGGGCAAGGTTACGAGCAGTACTTC. V and J are TRBV25-1 and TRBJ2-7, with 7 bases that match TRBD1. This CDR3 has 13 residues. V dropped 9 bases and J dropped 4; count of bases not matched to a gene: 9. Germline V gene data show CDR1 as MGHDK and CDR2 as SYGVNS.

The CDR3 DNA reads as TGTGCCAGCAGTTTTGCAGGGATCGGGGAGCTGTTTTTT. It is translated as CASSFAGIGELFF. The rearrangement uses TRBV27 and TRBJ2-2; TRBD1 might be the D (5 bases). This CDR3 is built from 13 residues. Trimming pared 3 bases from V and 7 bases from J, leaving 9 bases between. Germline V gene lookup returns CDR1 MNHEY and CDR2 SMNVEV (reference sequence).

This chain connects TRBV5-1 to TRBJ1-2; D is undetermined. The CDR3 extends over 15 amino acids. Trimming cost V 0 bases and J 5 bases, with 14 bases left between them. Per the germline V gene, CDR1 is SGHRS and CDR2 is YFSETQ. The CDR3 coding sequence is TGCGCCAGCAGCTTGGATATGGTTGCGGGTTATGGCTACACCTTC. It codes for CASSLDMVAGYGYTF.

The CDR3 loop is CASSLARGGSLANTIYF. DNA for the CDR3: TGTGCCAGCAGCTTGGCCCGGGGGGGCTCTCTGGCTAACACCATATATTTT. The chain uses TRBV5-5 and TRBJ1-3, with D possibly TRBD1 on 6 matching bases. This CDR3 has 17 amino acids. From germline, CDR1 is SGHKS and CDR2 YYEKEE (reference sequence). Trimming took 0 bases from V and 7 from J, leaving 20 bases between them.

The chain joins TRBV29-1 to TRBJ2-5; D is perhaps TRBD1 (6 bases). Germline CDR1 and CDR2: SQVTM and ANQGSEA. This CDR3 has 13 residues. Trimming pared 5 bases from V and 1 base from J, leaving 11 bases between. The CDR3 DNA is TGCAGCGTTCTTAAGACAGGCCAAGAGACCCAGTACTTC. It codes for CSVLKTGQETQYF.

The V gene is TRBV7-8, the J gene TRBJ1-4; D unresolved. The length of the CDR3 is 15 residues. Germline V lookup: CDR1 SGHVS, CDR2 FQNEAQ. V gave up 3 bases and J gave up 1 base, with 9 bases separating them. The CDR3 nucleotides are TGTGCCAGCAGCTTCCGACTTAAAACTAATGAAAAACTGTTTTTT. It yields the protein CASSFRLKTNEKLFF.

The rearrangement joins TRBV5-1 to TRBJ2-3; 8 bases line up with TRBD1. CDR1 is SGHRS, CDR2 YFSETQ, per germline. V lost 6 bases to trimming and J lost 4 bases; unmatched junction nucleotides: 7. This CDR3 has 14 amino acids. The chain's CDR3 is CASTKQGEADTQYF. CDR3 sequence (DNA): TGCGCCAGCACAAAACAGGGGGAGGCAGATACGCAGTATTTT.

This clone came up once. The chain carries TRBV14 and TRBJ2-7; TRBD2 agrees at 8 bases. The germline V gene encodes CDR1 SGHDN and CDR2 FVKESK. The CDR3 loop spans 15 amino acids. V trimming: 3 bases; J trimming: 3 bases; junction bases outside the gene matches: 7. In DNA, the CDR3 is TGTGCCAGCAGCCACGGGACTAGTTTATTCTACGAGCAGTACTTC. It codes for CASSHGTSLFYEQYF.

The rearrangement links TRBV7-2 to TRBJ1-5; D is unclear. Trimming removed 5 bases from V and 4 bases from J, with 9 bases in between. The CDR3 loop spans 13 amino acids. From germline, CDR1 is SGHTA and CDR2 FQGNSA. The CDR3 sequence: CASSLQRNQPQHF. CDR3 bases: TGTGCCAGCAGCCTTCAGAGGAATCAGCCCCAGCATTTT.

The gene calls are TRBV5-1 and TRBJ1-6; the match to TRBD1 covers 7 bases. Germline CDR1 and CDR2: SGHRS and YFSETQ. The CDR3 is 14 amino acids. V gave up 3 bases and J gave up 6 bases; unmatched junction bases: 3. The CDR3 region is CASSSGQVNSPLHF. CDR3 bases: TGCGCCAGCAGCTCCGGACAGGTTAATTCACCCCTCCACTTT.